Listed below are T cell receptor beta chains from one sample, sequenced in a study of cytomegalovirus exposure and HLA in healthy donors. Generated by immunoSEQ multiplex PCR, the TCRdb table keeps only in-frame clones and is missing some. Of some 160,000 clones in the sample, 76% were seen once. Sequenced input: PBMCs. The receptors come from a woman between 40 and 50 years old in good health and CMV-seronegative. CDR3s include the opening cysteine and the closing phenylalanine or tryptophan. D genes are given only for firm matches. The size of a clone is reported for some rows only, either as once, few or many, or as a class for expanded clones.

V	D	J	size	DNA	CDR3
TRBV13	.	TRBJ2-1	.	TGTGCCAGCAGCTCCCTAGAGCGTAGCTCCTACAATGAGCAGTTCTTC	CASSSLERSSYNEQFF
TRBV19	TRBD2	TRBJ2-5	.	TGTGCCAGTAGTATTATGGCTAGCGGAGACCAAGAGACCCAGTACTTC	CASSIMASGDQETQYF
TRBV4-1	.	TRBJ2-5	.	TGCGCCAGCAGCCAAGATCTCCTAGCCCTACCCCGAGAGACCCAGTACTTC	CASSQDLLALPRETQYF
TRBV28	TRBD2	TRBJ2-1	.	TGTGCCAGCAGTCCTCAAGCGGGGGGGCTTTATGAGCAGTTCTTC	CASSPQAGGLYEQFF
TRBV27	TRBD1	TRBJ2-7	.	TGTGCCAGCGCCGTTCGACCGGGACAGAGCTCCTACGAGCAGTACTTC	CASAVRPGQSSYEQYF
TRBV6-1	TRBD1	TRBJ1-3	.	TGTGCCAGCAGACTTACAGGGGTCTCTGGAAACACCATATATTTT	CASRLTGVSGNTIYF
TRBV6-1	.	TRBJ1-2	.	TGTGCCAGCGGCCAAGATATCTCAGTCGTCTATGGCTACACCTTC	CASGQDISVVYGYTF
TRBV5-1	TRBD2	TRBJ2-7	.	TGCGCCAGCTCGCCTGGGACTAGCGGGAGGACGGTCTACGAGCAGTACTTC	CASSPGTSGRTVYEQYF
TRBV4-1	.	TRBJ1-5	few	TGCGCCAGCAGCCAAGGGGGCTTTGGAGGGAGGAAGCCCCAGCATTTT	CASSQGGFGGRKPQHF
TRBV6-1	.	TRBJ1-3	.	TGTGCCAGCAGCCCCAGGACAGCCTCTGGAAACACCATATATTTT	CASSPRTASGNTIYF
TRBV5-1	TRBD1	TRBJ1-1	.	TGCGCCAGCAGCCGGACAGGGACACCTGAAGCTTTCTTT	CASSRTGTPEAFF
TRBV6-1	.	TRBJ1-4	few	TGTGCCAGCAGTGAAGTGCGGGGCACATTCAATGAAAAACTGTTTTTT	CASSEVRGTFNEKLFF
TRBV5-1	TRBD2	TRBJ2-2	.	TGCGCCAGCAGCAGACTAGCGGGGGGCGTTACGAACACCGGGGAGCTGTTTTTT	CASSRLAGGVTNTGELFF
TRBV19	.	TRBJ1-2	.	TGTGCCAGTAGTATAGGGGCCGAGTATGGCTACACCTTC	CASSIGAEYGYTF
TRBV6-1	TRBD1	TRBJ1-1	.	TGTGCCAGCAATACAGGGGGGGTAACTGAAGCTTTCTTT	CASNTGGVTEAFF
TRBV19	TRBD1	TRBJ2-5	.	TGTGCCAGTAGTATACGACAGGGGGTAGACTGGCAGTACTTC	CASSIRQGVDWQYF
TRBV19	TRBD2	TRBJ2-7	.	TGTGCCAGCCCCGGGTCGAACTCGACTAGCACCTACGAGCAGTACTTC	CASPGSNSTSTYEQYF
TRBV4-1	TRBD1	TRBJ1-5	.	TGCGCCAGCAGCACCGGACAGGCTTATCAGCCCCAGCATTTT	CASSTGQAYQPQHF
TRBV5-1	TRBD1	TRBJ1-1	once	TGCGCCAGCAGCTCAGACAGGGGGCCCACTGAAGCTTTCTTT	CASSSDRGPTEAFF
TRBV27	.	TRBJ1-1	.	TGTGCCAGCAGGCAGGGGCCTGAAGCTTTCTTT	CASRQGPEAFF
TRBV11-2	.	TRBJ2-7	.	TGTGCCAGCAGCCTACTCGGGGGAGAGCAGTACTTC	CASSLLGGEQYF
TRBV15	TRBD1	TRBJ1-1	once	TGTGCCACCAGCAGAGCCCCCCTAACGACAGGGCTAGCTTTCTTT	CATSRAPLTTGLAFF